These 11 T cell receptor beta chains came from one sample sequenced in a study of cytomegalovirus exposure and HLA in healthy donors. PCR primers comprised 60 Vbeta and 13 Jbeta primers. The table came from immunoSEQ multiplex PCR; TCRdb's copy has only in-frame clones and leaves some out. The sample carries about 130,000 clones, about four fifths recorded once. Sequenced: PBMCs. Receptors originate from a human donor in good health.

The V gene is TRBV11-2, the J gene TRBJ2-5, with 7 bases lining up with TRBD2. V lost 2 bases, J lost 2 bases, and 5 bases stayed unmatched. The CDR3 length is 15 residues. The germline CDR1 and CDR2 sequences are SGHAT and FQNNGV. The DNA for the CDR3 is TGTGCCAGCAGCTTATGGCGGGGGAATCAAGAGACCCAGTACTTC. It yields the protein CASSLWRGNQETQYF.

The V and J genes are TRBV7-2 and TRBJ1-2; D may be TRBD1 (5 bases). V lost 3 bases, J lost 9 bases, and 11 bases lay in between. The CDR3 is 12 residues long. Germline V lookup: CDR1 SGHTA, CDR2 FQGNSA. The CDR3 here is CASSFPDSRYTF. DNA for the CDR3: TGTGCCAGCAGCTTTCCTGACAGCCGCTACACCTTC. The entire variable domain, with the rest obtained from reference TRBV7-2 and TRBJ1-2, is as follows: GAGVSQSPSNKVTEKGKDVELRCDPISGHTALYWYRQSLGQGLEFLIYFQGNSAPDKSGLPSDRFSAERTGGSVSTLTIQRTQQEDSAVYLCASSFPDSRYTFGSGTRLTVV.

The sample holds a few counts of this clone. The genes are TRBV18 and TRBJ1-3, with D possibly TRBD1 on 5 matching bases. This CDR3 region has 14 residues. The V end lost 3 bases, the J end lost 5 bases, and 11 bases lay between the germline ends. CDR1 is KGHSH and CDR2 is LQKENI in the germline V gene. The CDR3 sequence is CASSPDSSRNTIYF. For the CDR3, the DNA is TGTGCCAGCTCACCTGACAGCTCCAGAAACACCATATATTTT.

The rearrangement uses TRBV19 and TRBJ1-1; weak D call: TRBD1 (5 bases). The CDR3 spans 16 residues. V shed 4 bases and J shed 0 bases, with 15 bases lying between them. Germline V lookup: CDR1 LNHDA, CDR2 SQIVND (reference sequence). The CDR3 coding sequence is TGTGCCAGTAGTAACCGGACACGCTTGATGAACACTGAAGCTTTCTTT. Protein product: CASSNRTRLMNTEAFF.

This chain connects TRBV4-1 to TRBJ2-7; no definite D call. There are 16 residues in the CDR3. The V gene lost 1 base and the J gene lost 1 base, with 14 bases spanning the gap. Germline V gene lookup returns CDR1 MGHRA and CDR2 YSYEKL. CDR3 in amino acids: CASSQVSQSSSYEQYF. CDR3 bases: TGCGCCAGCAGCCAAGTAAGTCAGTCAAGTTCCTACGAGCAGTACTTC.

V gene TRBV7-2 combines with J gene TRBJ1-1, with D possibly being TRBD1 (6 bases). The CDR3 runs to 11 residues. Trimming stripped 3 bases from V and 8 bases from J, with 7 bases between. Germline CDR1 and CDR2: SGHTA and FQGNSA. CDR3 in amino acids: CASSFQGEAFF. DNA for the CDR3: TGTGCCAGCAGCTTCCAGGGGGAAGCTTTCTTT.

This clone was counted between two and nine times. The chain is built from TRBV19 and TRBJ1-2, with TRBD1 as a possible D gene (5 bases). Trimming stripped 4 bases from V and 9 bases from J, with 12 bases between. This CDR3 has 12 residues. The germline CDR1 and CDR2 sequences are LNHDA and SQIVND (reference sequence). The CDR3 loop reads CASSKTQGSYTF. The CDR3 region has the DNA TGTGCCAGTAGTAAAACCCAGGGTAGCTACACCTTC. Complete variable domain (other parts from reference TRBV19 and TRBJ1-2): DGGITQSPKYLFRKEGQNVTLSCEQNLNHDAMYWYRQDPGQGLRLIYYSQIVNDFQKGDIAEGYSVSREKKESFPLTVTSAQKNPTAFYLCASSKTQGSYTFGSGTRLTVV.

The CDR3 region has the DNA TGTGCCATCAGTGCCCGGGGGGGGGCGAATGGCTACACCTTC. Its protein product is CAISARGGANGYTF. This sequence joins TRBV10-3 and TRBJ1-2; D is perhaps TRBD1 (6 bases). The ends were cut back, 4 bases at V and 6 bases at J, with 15 bases in the middle. Germline V gene data show CDR1 as ENHRY and CDR2 as SYGVKD. This CDR3 has 14 amino acids.

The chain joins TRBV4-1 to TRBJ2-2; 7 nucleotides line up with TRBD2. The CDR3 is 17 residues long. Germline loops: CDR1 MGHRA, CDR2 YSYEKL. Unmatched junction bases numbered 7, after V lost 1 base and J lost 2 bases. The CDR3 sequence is CASSQVRAGVNTGELFF. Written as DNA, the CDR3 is TGCGCCAGCAGCCAAGTAAGGGCGGGGGTTAACACCGGGGAGCTGTTTTTT.

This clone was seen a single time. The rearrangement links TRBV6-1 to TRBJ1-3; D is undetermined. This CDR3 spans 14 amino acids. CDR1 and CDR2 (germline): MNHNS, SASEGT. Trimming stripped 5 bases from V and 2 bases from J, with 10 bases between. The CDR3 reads CASSLENPGNTIYF. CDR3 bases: TGTGCCAGCAGTTTAGAGAATCCTGGAAACACCATATATTTT.

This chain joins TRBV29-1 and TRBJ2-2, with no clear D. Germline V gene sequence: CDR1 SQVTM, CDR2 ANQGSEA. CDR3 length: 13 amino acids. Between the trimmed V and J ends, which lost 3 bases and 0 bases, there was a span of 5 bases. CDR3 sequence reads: CSVDRTNTGELFF. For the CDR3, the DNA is TGCAGCGTTGACAGAACGAACACCGGGGAGCTGTTTTTT.